The 25 T cell receptor beta chains below come from one sample, sequenced in a study of beta chain features in type 1 diabetes. Reverse transcription of all isolated RNA meant that expressed TCRB transcripts were sequenced. This table comes from immunoSEQ multiplex PCR, and its TCRdb copy is limited to in-frame clones, with some not included. Of about 130,000 clones in the sample, roughly 10% were seen once. Their antigens remain unidentified. Study-level results: Shortening that was moderate but significant affected the TCRB CDR3s of Type 1 diabetes patients in all four CD4+ subsets.

Sequencing was performed on central memory CD4+ T cells from blood. Source of these receptors: a man aged 25 to 40 with type 1 diabetes.

This clone was picked up a small number of times. The chain links TRBV11-1 to TRBJ2-7, with 9 bases matching TRBD1. Per the germline V gene, CDR1 is SGHAT and CDR2 is FQDESV (reference sequence). J was trimmed by 3 bases and V by 5 bases; bases with no gene match: 5. CDR3 length equals 14 residues. The DNA of the CDR3 is TGTGCCAGCAGCCTTCGACAGGGGGGCTACGAGCAGTACTTC. This translates into CASSLRQGGYEQYF.

A few counts support this clone. J is TRBJ2-7 and V is TRBV7-9; TRBD1 matches at 9 bases. J lost 5 bases, V lost 6 bases, and 5 bases had no gene match. The germline V gene has CDR1 SEHNR and CDR2 FQNEAQ (reference sequence). The CDR3 is 13 amino acids. CDR3 protein: CASRFTGGDEQYF. CDR3 bases: TGTGCCAGCAGATTTACAGGGGGCGACGAGCAGTACTTC.

This clone was seen more than once but under ten times. This chain uses TRBV5-4 with TRBJ2-7; D perhaps matches TRBD1 (6 bases). Germline lookup yields CDR1 SGHNT and CDR2 YYREEE (reference sequence). CDR3 length: 14 residues. Deletions cut 1 base from V and 6 bases from J, with 14 bases between. CDR3 coding DNA: TGTGCCAGCAGCTTGTGGCAGGGGAAAGGCGAGCAGTACTTC. The encoded protein is CASSLWQGKGEQYF.

This clone has only a few counts. CDR3 residues: CASSPRGGSTEAFF. For the CDR3, the DNA is TGTGCCAGTAGTCCCAGAGGGGGAAGCACTGAAGCTTTCTTT. This chain connects TRBV19 to TRBJ1-1; D may be TRBD1 (6 bases). Trimming took off 5 bases at V and 4 bases at J, with 14 bases between the two ends. The V gene's germline CDR1 is LNHDA and CDR2 SQIVND (reference sequence). The CDR3 contains 14 residues.

The CDR3 DNA is TGCGCCAGCAGCCGGACTACTAGCGGGGTTAATGAGCAGTTCTTC. Its translation: CASSRTTSGVNEQFF. This chain uses TRBV5-1 with TRBJ2-1, with 10 bases aligning to TRBD2. The germline V gene has CDR1 SGHRS and CDR2 YFSETQ. After removal of 4 bases from V and 7 bases from J, the junction contained 8 bases not matched to a gene. The CDR3 loop spans 15 amino acids. The whole variable domain, remainder taken from reference TRBV5-1 and TRBJ2-1, is KAGVTQTPRYLIKTRGQQVTLSCSPISGHRSVSWYQQTPGQGLQFLFEYFSETQRNKGNFPGRFSGRQFSNSRSEMNVSTLELGDSALYLCASSRTTSGVNEQFFGPGTRLTVL.

This clone was seen ten or more times. V is TRBV7-6 and J is TRBJ2-3, with D unclear. The CDR3 sequence is 13 residues long. Germline CDR1 and CDR2: SGHVS and FNYEAQ. Trimming cost V 0 bases and J 4 bases, with 5 bases left between them. The CDR3 DNA sequence: TGTGCCAGCAGCTTAGCCCTGTCAGATACGCAGTATTTT. Its protein product is CASSLALSDTQYF.

The chain carries TRBV5-6 and TRBJ1-1; D ambiguous. V dropped 3 bases and J dropped 1 base, with 10 bases sitting between them. The V gene's germline CDR1 is SGHDT and CDR2 YYEEEE. This CDR3 spans 14 amino acids. CDR3 DNA sequence: TGTGCCAGCAGCTCGGTGGGCACGAACACTGAAGCTTTCTTT. As protein: CASSSVGTNTEAFF.

The chain carries TRBV7-9 and TRBJ2-7; 10 bases align to TRBD2. V was pared by 4 bases and J by 2 bases, with 8 bases of the junction left unmatched. The CDR3 is 16 amino acids. Germline V gene lookup returns CDR1 SEHNR and CDR2 FQNEAQ (reference sequence). CDR3 bases: TGTGCCAGCAGCTCTCAGCTAGCGGGGGCCCCCTACGAGCAGTACTTC. This translates into CASSSQLAGAPYEQYF.

This clone was counted a few times. This chain links TRBV7-6 with TRBJ1-6; 9 bases align to TRBD1. V lost 2 bases to trimming and J lost 7 bases; unmatched junction nucleotides: 6. The CDR3 is 16 amino acids. The germline gives CDR1 SGHVS, CDR2 FNYEAQ. The CDR3 DNA sequence: TGTGCCAGCAGCTTATCGCCACAGGGGGCAAATTCACCCCTCCACTTT. Its protein is CASSLSPQGANSPLHF.

This chain connects TRBV4-1 to TRBJ2-1; 13 bases are a match to TRBD2. CDR1 and CDR2 (germline): MGHRA, YSYEKL. J lost 4 bases, V lost 5 bases, and 2 bases had no gene match. This CDR3 has 15 amino acids. The chain's CDR3 is CASSSTSGGYNEQFF. CDR3 sequence (DNA): TGCGCCAGCAGCTCGACTAGCGGGGGGTACAATGAGCAGTTCTTC.

This sequence joins TRBV9 and TRBJ2-2; 10 nucleotides line up with TRBD2. With 0 bases clipped from V and 6 bases from J, the junction kept 2 bases outside the gene matches. CDR3 size: 15 residues. Per the germline V gene, CDR1 is SGDLS and CDR2 is YYNGEE. For the CDR3, the DNA is TGTGCCAGCAGCGTAGCCGGGACTAGCGCCGGGGAGCTGTTTTTT. Translating it yields CASSVAGTSAGELFF.

The chain has TRBV7-2 and TRBJ2-5; 11 nucleotides agree with TRBD2. Per germline, CDR1 SGHTA and CDR2 FQGNSA. This CDR3 region has 15 residues. Trimming at V came to 5 bases and at J to 4 bases, leaving 6 bases not matched to a gene. CDR3 nucleotides: TGTGCCAGCAGCGCCCTAGCGGGGGGACGAGAGACCCAGTACTTC. Protein product: CASSALAGGRETQYF.

A few counts support this clone. V usage is TRBV18 and J usage is TRBJ2-1; tentatively, D is TRBD1 (6 bases). Germline V gene sequence: CDR1 KGHSH, CDR2 LQKENI. With 3 bases removed from V and 8 bases from J, the gap between germline ends came to 11 bases. This CDR3 region has 13 residues. Here the CDR3 reads CASSPARGHEQFF. The DNA of the CDR3 is TGTGCCAGCTCACCCGCCAGGGGCCATGAGCAGTTCTTC.

The chain carries TRBV11-2 and TRBJ2-1; D is perhaps TRBD1 (5 bases). From germline, CDR1 is SGHAT and CDR2 FQNNGV. The CDR3 totals 16 residues. Trimming cost V 5 bases and J 0 bases, with 14 bases left between them. The CDR3 region has the DNA TGTGCCAGCAGCCACCGCAGGGCAGGCTCCTACAATGAGCAGTTCTTC. Its protein is CASSHRRAGSYNEQFF.

In this sample, this clone turned up a few times. V and J are TRBV29-1 and TRBJ2-3; 10 nucleotides align to TRBD2. The CDR3 covers 13 residues. The V and J ends lost 6 bases and 5 bases, in that order; junction bases with no gene match: 5. The germline V gene encodes CDR1 SQVTM and CDR2 ANQGSEA. The CDR3 protein is CSVRSSGGDTQYF. The CDR3 bases are TGCAGCGTCCGGTCTAGCGGGGGAGATACGCAGTATTTT.

This clone has just a few counts. This chain joins TRBV19 and TRBJ1-6; 7 bases agree with TRBD1. Germline V gene sequence: CDR1 LNHDA, CDR2 SQIVND (reference sequence). The CDR3 spans 14 residues. The J segment lost 8 bases and the V segment lost 1 base, leaving 2 bases of the junction unmatched. CDR3 loop: CASSIGTGDSPLHF. CDR3 coding DNA: TGTGCCAGTAGTATAGGGACAGGCGATTCACCCCTCCACTTT.

The chain carries TRBV28 and TRBJ1-6; unclear D gene. Germline loops: CDR1 MDHEN, CDR2 SYDVKM. The CDR3 contains 14 residues. Trimming removed 8 bases at V and 0 bases at J, with 8 bases between. The CDR3 DNA reads TGTGCCAGCGTCCGGAGCTCCTATAATTCACCCCTCCACTTT. This sequence encodes CASVRSSYNSPLHF.

This clone was seen more than once but under ten times. This chain uses TRBV18 with TRBJ2-1; unclear D gene. Germline-derived CDR1 and CDR2 are KGHSH and LQKENI. V lost 2 bases and J 6 bases, leaving 5 bases between the germline ends. CDR3 length: 12 residues. CDR3 protein: CASSPATNEQFF. CDR3 nucleotide sequence: TGTGCCAGCTCACCAGCTACCAATGAGCAGTTCTTC.

This clone was counted between two and nine times. The chain joins TRBV6-1 to TRBJ1-6, with 7 nucleotides matching TRBD1. The CDR3 spans 13 residues. Looked up from germline, CDR1 is MNHNS and CDR2 is SASEGT. J lost 10 bases, V lost 5 bases, and 5 bases had no gene match. In nucleotides, the CDR3 is TGTGCCAGCAGTATAACAGGGGAATCACCCCTCCACTTT. It specifies CASSITGESPLHF.

This clone occurred a few times. The sample holds other DNA sequences that translate to the same CDR3. This chain joins TRBV2 and TRBJ1-2; D gene ambiguous. Germline V gene data show CDR1 as SNHLY and CDR2 as FYNNEI. The length of the CDR3 is 13 residues. Between the trimmed V and J ends, which lost 2 bases and 3 bases, there was a span of 7 bases. The CDR3 nucleotides are TGTGCCAGCAGTGAATCGGTTTACTATGGCTACACCTTC. Amino acid sequence: CASSESVYYGYTF.

The V call is TRBV11-1, the J call TRBJ2-7, with 7 nucleotides matching TRBD1. J was trimmed by 5 bases and V by 5 bases; bases with no gene match: 9. The CDR3 consists of 14 residues. In germline, CDR1 is SGHAT, CDR2 FQDESV (reference sequence). The CDR3 sequence: CASSPGQVEDEQYF. For the CDR3, the DNA is TGTGCCAGCAGCCCCGGACAGGTTGAGGACGAGCAGTACTTC.

This clone turned up a few times. DNA of the CDR3: TGTGCCAGCAGTGACGGGTCTGTTTTCACCTTC. It translates to CASSDGSVFTF. The chain links TRBV6-5 to TRBJ1-2; unclear D gene. The CDR3 spans 11 residues. The germline gives CDR1 MNHEY, CDR2 SVGAGI. The V and J ends lost 5 bases and 13 bases respectively, with 14 bases between them.

This clone was observed a few times. A read error may account for a junction end that differs from germline. The V gene is TRBV7-6, the J gene TRBJ2-1; 10 nucleotides agree with TRBD2. The CDR3 length is 16 residues. Germline values: CDR1 SGHVS, CDR2 FNYEAQ. The CDR3 coding sequence is TGTGCTAGCAGCCCCGGGGGTAGCGGGGGGATCAATGAGCAGTTCTTC. Translation: CASSPGGSGGINEQFF.

This clone was observed at least ten times. V is TRBV19 and J is TRBJ2-1, with D possibly matching TRBD2 (5 bases). The CDR3 has 16 residues. Per the germline V gene, CDR1 is LNHDA and CDR2 is SQIVND (reference sequence). Trimming took off 5 bases at V and 0 bases at J, with 14 bases between the two ends. The CDR3: CASSVFTGSSYNEQFF. In nucleotides, the CDR3 is TGTGCCAGTAGTGTCTTTACTGGGAGCTCCTACAATGAGCAGTTCTTC.

V usage is TRBV11-2 and J usage is TRBJ1-2; a possible D gene is TRBD1 (5 bases). CDR1 and CDR2 (germline): SGHAT, FQNNGV. The CDR3 spans 13 residues. The V and J ends lost 6 bases and 5 bases respectively, with 13 bases between them. The CDR3 nucleotides read TGTGCCAGCAGTCCATCACAGGATTATGGCTACACCTTC. It yields the protein CASSPSQDYGYTF.